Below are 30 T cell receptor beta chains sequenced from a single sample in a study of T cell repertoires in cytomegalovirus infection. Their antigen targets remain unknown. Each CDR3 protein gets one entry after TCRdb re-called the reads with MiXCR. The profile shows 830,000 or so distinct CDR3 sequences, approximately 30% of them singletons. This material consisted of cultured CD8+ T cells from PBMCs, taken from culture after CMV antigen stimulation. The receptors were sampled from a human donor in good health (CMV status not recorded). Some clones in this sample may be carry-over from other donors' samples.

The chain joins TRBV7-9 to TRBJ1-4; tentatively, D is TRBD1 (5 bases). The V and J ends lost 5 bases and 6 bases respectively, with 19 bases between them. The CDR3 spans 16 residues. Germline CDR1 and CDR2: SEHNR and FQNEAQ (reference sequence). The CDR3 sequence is CASSPTTATWDEKLFF. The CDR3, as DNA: TGTGCCAGCAGCCCCACGACAGCTACTTGGGATGAAAAACTGTTTTTT.

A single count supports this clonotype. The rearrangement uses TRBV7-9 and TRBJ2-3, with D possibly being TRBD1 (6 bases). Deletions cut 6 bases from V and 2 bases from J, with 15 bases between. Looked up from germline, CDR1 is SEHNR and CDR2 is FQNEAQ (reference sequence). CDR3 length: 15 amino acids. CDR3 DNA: TGTGCCAGCAGTCATGGGGGCTTATCCACAGATACGCAGTATTTT. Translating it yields CASSHGGLSTDTQYF.

The CDR3 is CSVEGGFPDTQYF. CDR3 sequence (DNA): TGCAGCGTTGAAGGAGGGTTCCCAGATACGCAGTATTTT. The chain has TRBV29-1 and TRBJ2-3; possibly TRBD2 for D (5 bases). Germline V gives CDR1 SQVTM, CDR2 ANQGSEA. This CDR3 has 13 residues. Trimming pared 1 base from V and 4 bases from J, leaving 9 bases between.

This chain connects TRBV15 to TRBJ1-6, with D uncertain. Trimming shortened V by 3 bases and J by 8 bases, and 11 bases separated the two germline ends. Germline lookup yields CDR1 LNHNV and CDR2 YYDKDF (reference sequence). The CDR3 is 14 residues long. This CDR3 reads CATSRVGSHSPLHF. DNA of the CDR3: TGTGCCACCAGCAGGGTAGGAAGCCATTCACCCCTCCACTTT.

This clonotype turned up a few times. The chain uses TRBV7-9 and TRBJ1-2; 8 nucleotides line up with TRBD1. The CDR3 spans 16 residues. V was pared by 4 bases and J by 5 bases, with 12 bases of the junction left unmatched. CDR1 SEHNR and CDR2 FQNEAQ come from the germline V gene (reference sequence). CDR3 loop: CASSYLQGEAYYGYTF. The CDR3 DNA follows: TGTGCCAGCAGCTATTTACAGGGGGAGGCCTATTATGGCTACACCTTC.

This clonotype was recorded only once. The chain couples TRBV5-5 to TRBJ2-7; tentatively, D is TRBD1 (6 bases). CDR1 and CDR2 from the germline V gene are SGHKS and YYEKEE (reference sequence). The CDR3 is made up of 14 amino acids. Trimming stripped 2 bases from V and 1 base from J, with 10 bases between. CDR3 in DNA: TGTGCCAGCAGCTTAGGGACATCTTCCTACGAGCAGTACGTC. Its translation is CASSLGTSSYEQYV.

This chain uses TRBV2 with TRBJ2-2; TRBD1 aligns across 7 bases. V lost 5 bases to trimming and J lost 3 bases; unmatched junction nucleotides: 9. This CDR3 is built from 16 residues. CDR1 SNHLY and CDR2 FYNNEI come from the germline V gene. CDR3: CASSLRQGLHTGELFF. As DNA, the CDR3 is TGTGCCAGCAGTTTAAGACAGGGTCTGCACACCGGGGAGCTGTTTTTT.

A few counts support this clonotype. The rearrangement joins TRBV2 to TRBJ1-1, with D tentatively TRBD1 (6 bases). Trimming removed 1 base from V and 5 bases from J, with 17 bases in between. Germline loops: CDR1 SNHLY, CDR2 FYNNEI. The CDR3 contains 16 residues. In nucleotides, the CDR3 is TGTGCCAGCAGTGAAGAACTGCCAGGGGAAGGGACTGAAGCTTTCTTT. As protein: CASSEELPGEGTEAFF.

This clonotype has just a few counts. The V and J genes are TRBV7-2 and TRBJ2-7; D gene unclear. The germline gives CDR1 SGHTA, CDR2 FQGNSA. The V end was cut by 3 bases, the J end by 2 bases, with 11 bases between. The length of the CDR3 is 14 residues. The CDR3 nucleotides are TGTGCCAGCAGCTTCGGCCGAGGTCCCTACGAGCAGTACTTC. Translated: CASSFGRGPYEQYF.

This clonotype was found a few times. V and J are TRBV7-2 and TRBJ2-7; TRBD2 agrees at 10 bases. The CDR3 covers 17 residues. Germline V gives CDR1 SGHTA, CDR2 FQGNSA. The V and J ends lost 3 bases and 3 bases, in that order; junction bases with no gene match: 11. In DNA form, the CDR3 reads TGTGCCAGCAGCTTGGTGCCCGCTAGCGGGGGAAACTACGAGCAGTACTTC. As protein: CASSLVPASGGNYEQYF. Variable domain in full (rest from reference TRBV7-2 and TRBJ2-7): GAGVSQSPSNKVTEKGKDVELRCDPISGHTALYWYRQSLGQGLEFLIYFQGNSAPDKSGLPSDRFSAERTGGSVSTLTIQRTQQEDSAVYLCASSLVPASGGNYEQYFGPGTRLTVT.

The CDR3 bases are TGTGCCAGCAGTTACTTCGTGGGGGGCGGAGAGACCCAGTACTTC. The encoded protein is CASSYFVGGGETQYF. The chain is built from TRBV6-5 and TRBJ2-5, with D perhaps assigned TRBD1 or TRBD2 (6 bases each). Germline CDR1 reads MNHEY; CDR2 reads SVGAGI. V lost 1 base to trimming and J lost 4 bases, with 13 bases between them. CDR3 length: 15 residues.

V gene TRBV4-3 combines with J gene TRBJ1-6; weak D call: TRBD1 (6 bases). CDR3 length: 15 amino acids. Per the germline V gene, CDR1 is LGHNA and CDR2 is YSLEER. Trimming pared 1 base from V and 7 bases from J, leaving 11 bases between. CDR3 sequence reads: CASSQGSRGNSPLHF. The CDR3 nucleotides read TGCGCCAGCAGCCAAGGTAGCAGGGGAAATTCACCCCTCCACTTT.

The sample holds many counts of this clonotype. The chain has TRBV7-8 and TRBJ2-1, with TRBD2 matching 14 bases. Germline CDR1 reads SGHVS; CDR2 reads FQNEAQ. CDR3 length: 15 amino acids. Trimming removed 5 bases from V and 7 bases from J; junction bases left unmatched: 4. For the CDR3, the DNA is TGTGCCAGCAGCCGGGGGACTAGCGGGGGAAATGAGCAGTTCTTC. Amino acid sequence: CASSRGTSGGNEQFF.

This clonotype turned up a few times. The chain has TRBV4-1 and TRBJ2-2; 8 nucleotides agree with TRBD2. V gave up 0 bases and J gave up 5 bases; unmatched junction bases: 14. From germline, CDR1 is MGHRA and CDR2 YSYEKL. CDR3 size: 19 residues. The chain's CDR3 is CASSQESRGVLTYTGELFF. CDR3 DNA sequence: TGCGCCAGCAGCCAAGAATCGCGGGGGGTCCTCACGTATACCGGGGAGCTGTTTTTT.

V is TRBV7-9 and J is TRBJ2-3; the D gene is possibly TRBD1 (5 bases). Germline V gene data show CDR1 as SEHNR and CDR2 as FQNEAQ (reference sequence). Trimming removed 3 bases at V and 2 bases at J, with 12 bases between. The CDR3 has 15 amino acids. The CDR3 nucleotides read TGTGCCAGCAGCTTCTCCAGGGCCTACACAGATACGCAGTATTTT. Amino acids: CASSFSRAYTDTQYF.

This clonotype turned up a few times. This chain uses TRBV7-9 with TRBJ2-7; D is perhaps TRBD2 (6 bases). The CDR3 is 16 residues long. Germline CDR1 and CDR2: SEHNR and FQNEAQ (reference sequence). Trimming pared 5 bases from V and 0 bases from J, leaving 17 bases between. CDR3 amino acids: CASSAPWGESSYEQYV. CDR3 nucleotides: TGTGCCAGCAGCGCGCCCTGGGGGGAGAGCTCCTACGAGCAGTACGTC.

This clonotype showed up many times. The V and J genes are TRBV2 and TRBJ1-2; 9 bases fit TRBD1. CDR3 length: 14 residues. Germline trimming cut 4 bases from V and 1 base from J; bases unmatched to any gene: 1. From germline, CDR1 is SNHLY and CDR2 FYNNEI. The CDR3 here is CASSGQGDNYGYTF. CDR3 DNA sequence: TGTGCCAGCAGTGGACAGGGGGATAACTATGGCTACACCTTC.

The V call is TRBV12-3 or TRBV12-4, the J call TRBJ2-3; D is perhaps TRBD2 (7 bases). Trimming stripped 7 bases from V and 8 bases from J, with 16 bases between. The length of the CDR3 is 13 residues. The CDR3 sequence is CASILKGEGTQYF. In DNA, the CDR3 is TGTGCCAGCATCCTCAAGGGGGAGGGTACGCAGTATTTT.

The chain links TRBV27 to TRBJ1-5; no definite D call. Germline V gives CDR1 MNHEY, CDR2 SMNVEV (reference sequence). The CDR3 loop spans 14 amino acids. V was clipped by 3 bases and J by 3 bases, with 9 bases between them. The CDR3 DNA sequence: TGTGCCAGCAGTTTGTTCAGGAACAATCAGCCCCAGCATTTT. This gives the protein CASSLFRNNQPQHF.

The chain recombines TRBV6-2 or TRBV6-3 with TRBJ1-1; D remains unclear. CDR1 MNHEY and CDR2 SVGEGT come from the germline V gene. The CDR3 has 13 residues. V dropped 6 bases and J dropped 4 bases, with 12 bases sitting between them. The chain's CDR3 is CASRTQVGTEAFF. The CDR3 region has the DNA TGTGCCAGCAGGACCCAGGTGGGCACTGAAGCTTTCTTT.

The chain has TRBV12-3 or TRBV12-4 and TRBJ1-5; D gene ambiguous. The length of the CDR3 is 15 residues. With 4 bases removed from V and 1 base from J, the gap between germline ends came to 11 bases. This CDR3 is CASSSSGYSNQPQHF. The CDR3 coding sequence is TGTGCCAGCAGTTCCTCTGGGTACAGCAATCAGCCCCAGCATTTT.

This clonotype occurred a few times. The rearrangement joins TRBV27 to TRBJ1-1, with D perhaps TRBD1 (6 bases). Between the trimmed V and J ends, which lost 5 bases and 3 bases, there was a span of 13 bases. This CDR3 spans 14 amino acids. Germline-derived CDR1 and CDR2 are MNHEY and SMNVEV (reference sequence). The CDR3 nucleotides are TGTGCCAGCAGTCAAAGGGGGGGTTACACTGAAGCTTTCTTT. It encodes CASSQRGGYTEAFF.

The CDR3 DNA reads TGCAGTGCTTTCGATCGGGTCTCCTACGAGCAGTACTTC. Translating gives CSAFDRVSYEQYF. The J gene is TRBJ2-7, the V gene TRBV20-1; D remains unclear. Germline-derived CDR1 and CDR2 are DFQATT and SNEGSKA (reference sequence). V dropped 5 bases and J dropped 0 bases, with 11 bases sitting between them. The CDR3 contains 13 residues.

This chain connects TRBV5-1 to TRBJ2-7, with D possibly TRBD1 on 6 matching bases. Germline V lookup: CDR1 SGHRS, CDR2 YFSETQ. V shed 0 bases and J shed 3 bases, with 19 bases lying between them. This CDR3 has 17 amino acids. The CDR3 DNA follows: TGCGCCAGCAGCTTGGATTTCGGGCAGGGGTCGATCTACGAGCAGTACGTC. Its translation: CASSLDFGQGSIYEQYV.

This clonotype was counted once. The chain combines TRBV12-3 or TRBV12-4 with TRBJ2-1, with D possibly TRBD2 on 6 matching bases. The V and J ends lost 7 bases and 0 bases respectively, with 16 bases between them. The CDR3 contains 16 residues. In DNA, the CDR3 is TGTGCCAGCACCCTGGAGGGTTATAGCTCCTACAATGAGCAGTTCTTC. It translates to CASTLEGYSSYNEQFF.

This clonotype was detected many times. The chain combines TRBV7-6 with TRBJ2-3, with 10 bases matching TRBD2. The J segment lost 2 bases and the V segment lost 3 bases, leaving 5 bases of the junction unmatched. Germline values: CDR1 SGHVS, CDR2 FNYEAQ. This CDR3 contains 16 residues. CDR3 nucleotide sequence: TGTGCCAGCAGCTTTTCAACTAGCGGGGACACAGATACGCAGTATTTT. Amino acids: CASSFSTSGDTDTQYF.

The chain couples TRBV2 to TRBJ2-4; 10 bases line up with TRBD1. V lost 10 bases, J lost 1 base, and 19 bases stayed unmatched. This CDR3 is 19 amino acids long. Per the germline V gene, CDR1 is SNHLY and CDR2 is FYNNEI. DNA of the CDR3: TGTGCCATCCTAAGGACCGGGACAGGGGAAGGGAAGGCCAAAAACATTCAGTACTTC. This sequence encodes CAILRTGTGEGKAKNIQYF.

CDR3 in DNA: TGTGCCAGCAGCCCGTCAGCCTTCTCTGGAAACACCATATATTTT. This gives the protein CASSPSAFSGNTIYF. The rearrangement joins TRBV7-2 to TRBJ1-3; D not resolved. CDR1 SGHTA and CDR2 FQGNSA come from the germline V gene. CDR3 size: 15 residues. V lost 5 bases, J lost 0 bases, and 11 bases lay in between.

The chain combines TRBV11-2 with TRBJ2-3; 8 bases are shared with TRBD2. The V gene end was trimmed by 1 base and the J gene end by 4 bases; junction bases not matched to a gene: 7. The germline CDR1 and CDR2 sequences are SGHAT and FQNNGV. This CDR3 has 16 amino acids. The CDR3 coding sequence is TGTGCCAGCAGCTTAGGCCCGGCGGGGGGATCAGATACGCAGTATTTT. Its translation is CASSLGPAGGSDTQYF.

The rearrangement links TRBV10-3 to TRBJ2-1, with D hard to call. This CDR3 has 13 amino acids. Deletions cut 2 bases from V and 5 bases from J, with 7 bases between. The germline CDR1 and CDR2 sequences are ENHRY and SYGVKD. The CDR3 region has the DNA TGTGCCATCAGTGAGCCCCGGGACAATGAGCAGTTCTTC. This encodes CAISEPRDNEQFF.